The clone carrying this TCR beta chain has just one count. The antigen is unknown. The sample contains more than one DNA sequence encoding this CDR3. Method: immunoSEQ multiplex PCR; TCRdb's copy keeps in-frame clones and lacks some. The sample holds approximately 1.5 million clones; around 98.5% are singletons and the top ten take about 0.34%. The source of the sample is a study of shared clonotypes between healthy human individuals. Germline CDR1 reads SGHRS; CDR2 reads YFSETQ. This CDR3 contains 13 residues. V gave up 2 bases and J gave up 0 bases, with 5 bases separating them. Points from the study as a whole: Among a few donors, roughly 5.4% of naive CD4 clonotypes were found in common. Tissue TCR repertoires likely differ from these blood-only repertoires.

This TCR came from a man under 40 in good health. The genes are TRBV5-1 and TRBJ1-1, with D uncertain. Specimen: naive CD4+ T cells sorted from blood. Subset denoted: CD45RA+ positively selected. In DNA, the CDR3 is TGCGCCAGCAGCTTAGAGGTGAACACTGAAGCTTTCTTT. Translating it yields CASSLEVNTEAFF.